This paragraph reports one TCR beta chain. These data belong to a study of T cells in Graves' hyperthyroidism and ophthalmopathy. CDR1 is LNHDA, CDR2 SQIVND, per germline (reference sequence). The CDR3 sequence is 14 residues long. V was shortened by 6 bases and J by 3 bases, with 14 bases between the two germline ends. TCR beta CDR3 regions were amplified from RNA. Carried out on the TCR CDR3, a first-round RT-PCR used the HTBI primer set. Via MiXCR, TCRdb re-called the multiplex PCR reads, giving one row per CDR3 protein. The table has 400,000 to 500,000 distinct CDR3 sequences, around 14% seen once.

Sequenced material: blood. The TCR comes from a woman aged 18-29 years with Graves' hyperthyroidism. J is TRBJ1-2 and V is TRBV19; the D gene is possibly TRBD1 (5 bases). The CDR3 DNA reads TGTGCCAGTAGCCCTCGGCCGGGGGACTATGGCTACACCTTC. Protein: CASSPRPGDYGYTF.